This T cell receptor (beta chain) was recovered during a study of blood T cell repertoires in COVID-19. The wider study: The cDNA or gDNA used as material had been derived from T cells, B-cell-depleted T cells, or PBMCs.

The germline CDR1 and CDR2 sequences are DFQATT and SNEGSKA (reference sequence). The CDR3 has 11 amino acids. Trimming cost V 3 bases and J 2 bases, with 3 bases left between them. The assay was immunoSEQ multiplex PCR, and TCRdb's table has in-frame clones only and misses some. Of over 250,000 clones listed, around 87% are singletons. The source material was peripheral blood. The clonotype comes from a woman between 45 and 60 years old with acute or convalescent COVID-19. The gene calls are TRBV20-1 and TRBJ2-3; D is uncertain. The CDR3 here is CSASYTDTQYF. CDR3 coding DNA: TGCAGTGCTAGTTACACAGATACGCAGTATTTT.